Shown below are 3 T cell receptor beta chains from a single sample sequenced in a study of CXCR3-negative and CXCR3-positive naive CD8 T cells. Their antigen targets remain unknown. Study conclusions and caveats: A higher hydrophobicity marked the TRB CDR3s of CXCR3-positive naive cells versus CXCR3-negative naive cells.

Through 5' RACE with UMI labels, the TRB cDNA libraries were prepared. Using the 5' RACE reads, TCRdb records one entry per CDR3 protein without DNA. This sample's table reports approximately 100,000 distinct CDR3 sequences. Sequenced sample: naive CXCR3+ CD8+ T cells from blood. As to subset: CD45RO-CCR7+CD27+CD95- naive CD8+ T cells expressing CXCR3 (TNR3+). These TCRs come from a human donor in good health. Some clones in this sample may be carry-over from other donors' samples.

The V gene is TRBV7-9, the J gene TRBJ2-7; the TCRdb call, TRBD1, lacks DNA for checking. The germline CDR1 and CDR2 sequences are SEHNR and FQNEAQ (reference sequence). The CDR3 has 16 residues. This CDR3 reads CASSRGPGTGVLEQYF.

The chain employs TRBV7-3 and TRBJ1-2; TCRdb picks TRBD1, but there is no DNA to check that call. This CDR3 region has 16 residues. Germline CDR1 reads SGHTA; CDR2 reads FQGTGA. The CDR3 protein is CASSPTTGIGLYGYTF. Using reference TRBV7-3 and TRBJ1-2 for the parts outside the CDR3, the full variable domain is GAGVSQTPSNKVTEKGKYVELRCDPISGHTALYWYRQSLGQGPEFLIYFQGTGAADDSGLPNDRFFAVRPEGSVSTLKIQRTERGDSAVYLCASSPTTGIGLYGYTFGSGTRLTVV.

This chain's CDR3 is CASSFPTSGDSSYEQYF. The chain links TRBV28 to TRBJ2-7; TCRdb selects TRBD2, and the lack of DNA leaves this call unchecked. The CDR3 totals 17 residues. Germline V CDR1 and CDR2: MDHEN, SYDVKM.